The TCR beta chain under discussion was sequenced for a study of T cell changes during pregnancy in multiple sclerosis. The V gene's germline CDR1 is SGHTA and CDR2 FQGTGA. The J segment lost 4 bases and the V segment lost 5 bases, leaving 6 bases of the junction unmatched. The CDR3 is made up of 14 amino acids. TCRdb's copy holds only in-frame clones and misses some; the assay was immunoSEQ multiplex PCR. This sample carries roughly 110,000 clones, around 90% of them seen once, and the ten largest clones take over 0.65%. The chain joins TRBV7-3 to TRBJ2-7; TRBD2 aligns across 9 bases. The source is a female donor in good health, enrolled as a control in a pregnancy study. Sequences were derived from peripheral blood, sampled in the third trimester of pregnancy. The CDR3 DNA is TGTGCCAGCAGCCCCGCGGGGGGGCCGTACGAGCAGTACTTC. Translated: CASSPAGGPYEQYF.